A selection of T cell receptor beta chains follows, all from one sample in a study of blood T cell repertoires in COVID-19. The method was immunoSEQ multiplex PCR; TCRdb's version includes in-frame clones alone and lacks a portion of them. The sample includes around 150,000 clones, about four fifths of them seen just once. Material: peripheral blood. Receptors originate from a woman of 80 years or more with acute or convalescent COVID-19. Both conserved end residues are part of each CDR3. D genes are given only for firm matches. Clone size appears in some rows only: once, few, many, or a class for an expanded clone.

size: once
J: TRBJ1-4
V: TRBV30
D: TRBD1
CDR3: CAWRKPGQGLEKLFF
DNA: TGTGCCTGGAGAAAACCGGGACAGGGCTTAGAAAAACTGTTTTTT

size: .
J: TRBJ2-7
V: TRBV3-1/TRBV3-2
D: .
CDR3: CASSQRTPYEQYF
DNA: TGTGCCAGCAGCCAGAGGACTCCGTACGAGCAGTACTTC

size: .
J: TRBJ1-2
V: TRBV6-5
D: .
CDR3: CASSKQTYGYTF
DNA: TGTGCCAGCAGCAAACAGACCTATGGCTACACCTTC

size: .
J: TRBJ1-2
V: TRBV28
D: .
CDR3: CASSPTVYGYTF
DNA: TGTGCCAGCAGCCCGACAGTCTATGGCTACACCTTC

size: .
J: TRBJ1-6
V: TRBV10-2
D: .
CDR3: CASSESVGLGDSPLHF
DNA: TGCGCCAGCAGTGAGTCAGTAGGACTCGGAGATTCACCCCTCCACTTT

size: .
J: TRBJ2-1
V: TRBV9
D: TRBD2
CDR3: CASSIVTSGPEQFF
DNA: TGTGCCAGCAGCATTGTAACTAGCGGGCCTGAGCAGTTCTTC

size: .
J: TRBJ1-3
V: TRBV27
D: .
CDR3: CARSNKRARNTIYF
DNA: TGTGCCAGGAGTAATAAGCGGGCCAGAAACACCATATATTTT

size: .
J: TRBJ2-5
V: TRBV18
D: TRBD2
CDR3: CASSPGLARETQYF
DNA: TGTGCCAGCTCGCCGGGACTAGCGAGGGAGACCCAGTACTTC

size: .
J: TRBJ1-6
V: TRBV21-1
D: .
CDR3: CASSKTPLRGMDSPLHF
DNA: TGTGCCAGCAGCAAAACCCCCTTAAGGGGGATGGATTCACCCCTCCACTTT

size: .
J: TRBJ2-7
V: TRBV15
D: TRBD1
CDR3: CATSREGTGSYEQYF
DNA: TGTGCCACCAGCAGAGAAGGGACAGGCTCCTACGAGCAGTACTTC

size: .
J: TRBJ1-1
V: TRBV28
D: TRBD1
CDR3: CASSYSGGWATEAFF
DNA: TGTGCCAGCAGTTACTCAGGGGGTTGGGCCACTGAAGCTTTCTTT

size: .
J: TRBJ2-7
V: TRBV29-1
D: .
CDR3: CSVEGRGPYEQYF
DNA: TGCAGCGTTGAAGGGAGGGGACCCTACGAGCAGTACTTC

size: .
J: TRBJ2-1
V: TRBV9
D: TRBD2
CDR3: CASSVVVGRDEQFF
DNA: TGTGCCAGCAGCGTAGTTGTAGGGAGGGATGAGCAGTTCTTC

size: few
J: TRBJ1-6
V: TRBV19
D: TRBD1
CDR3: CASSRDSLSYNSPLHF
DNA: TGTGCCAGTAGTCGGGACAGTCTATCTTATAATTCACCCCTCCACTTT

size: .
J: TRBJ2-3
V: TRBV6-5
D: TRBD2
CDR3: CAAVAGGPRGAQYF
DNA: TGTGCCGCCGTAGCGGGAGGCCCCAGGGGTGCGCAGTATTTT

size: .
J: TRBJ2-7
V: TRBV6-5
D: .
CDR3: CASSYSGAASSYEQYF
DNA: TGTGCCAGCAGTTACTCAGGGGCGGCCAGCTCCTACGAGCAGTACTTC

size: .
J: TRBJ1-5
V: TRBV5-8
D: .
CDR3: CASSLWTVNQPQHF
DNA: TGTGCCAGCAGCTTATGGACAGTAAATCAGCCCCAGCATTTT

size: once
J: TRBJ1-3
V: TRBV6-1
D: TRBD1
CDR3: CASSATGGLLSGNTIYF
DNA: TGTGCCAGCAGTGCCACAGGGGGCTTATTATCTGGAAACACCATATATTTT

size: .
J: TRBJ1-1
V: TRBV4-1
D: TRBD1
CDR3: CASSPGQGASTEAFF
DNA: TGCGCCAGCAGCCCCGGACAGGGGGCGAGTACTGAAGCTTTCTTT

size: once
J: TRBJ2-5
V: TRBV3-1/TRBV3-2
D: TRBD2
CDR3: CASSQASGGETQYF
DNA: TGTGCCAGCAGCCAGGCTAGCGGGGGAGAGACCCAGTACTTC

size: .
J: TRBJ2-1
V: TRBV9
D: .
CDR3: CASSVAISDHNEQFF
DNA: TGTGCCAGCAGCGTAGCTATCAGCGATCACAATGAGCAGTTCTTC

size: .
J: TRBJ2-4
V: TRBV19
D: .
CDR3: CASSIPGGSAKNIQYF
DNA: TGTGCCAGTAGTATTCCAGGAGGATCAGCCAAAAACATTCAGTACTTC

size: .
J: TRBJ2-5
V: TRBV21-1
D: .
CDR3: CASSGDRGETQYF
DNA: TGTGCCAGCAGCGGGGACAGGGGGGAGACCCAGTACTTC

size: .
J: TRBJ2-2
V: TRBV5-1
D: .
CDR3: CASSFGSGATGELFF
DNA: TGCGCCAGCAGCTTTGGGTCCGGAGCAACCGGGGAGCTGTTTTTT

size: .
J: TRBJ2-1
V: TRBV30
D: .
CDR3: CAWGEQSSYNEQFF
DNA: TGTGCCTGGGGGGAGCAGAGCTCCTACAATGAGCAGTTCTTC

size: once
J: TRBJ2-1
V: TRBV6-4
D: .
CDR3: CASSEGSSYNEQFF
DNA: TGTGCCAGCAGTGAGGGCAGCTCCTACAATGAGCAGTTCTTC

size: .
J: TRBJ2-1
V: TRBV30
D: .
CDR3: CAWRVLTGLNSYNEQFF
DNA: TGTGCCTGGAGGGTCCTTACAGGTTTAAACTCCTACAATGAGCAGTTCTTC

size: .
J: TRBJ1-2
V: TRBV6-5
D: .
CDR3: CASSSPGGDNYAYTF
DNA: TGTGCCAGCAGTTCCCCCGGTGGGGACAACTATGCCTACACCTTC

size: .
J: TRBJ1-3
V: TRBV18
D: .
CDR3: CASSPTKTGILDTIYF
DNA: TGTGCCAGCTCGCCCACGAAGACGGGAATTTTGGACACCATATATTTT

size: once
J: TRBJ2-5
V: TRBV7-2
D: TRBD1
CDR3: CASSLARGTGAETQYF
DNA: TGTGCCAGCAGCTTAGCGAGGGGAACAGGGGCAGAGACCCAGTACTTC

size: .
J: TRBJ1-5
V: TRBV6-5
D: .
CDR3: CASSYSGDQPQHF
DNA: TGTGCCAGCAGTTACTCAGGAGACCAGCCCCAGCATTTT

size: .
J: TRBJ2-7
V: TRBV13
D: .
CDR3: CASSPRGPYEQYF
DNA: TGTGCCAGCAGCCCGCGGGGGCCCTACGAGCAGTACTTC

size: .
J: TRBJ2-1
V: TRBV19
D: .
CDR3: CASSSPGGTAYNEQFF
DNA: TGTGCCAGTAGTTCCCCGGGGGGGACAGCCTACAATGAGCAGTTCTTC

size: .
J: TRBJ1-5
V: TRBV7-4
D: TRBD1
CDR3: CASSLAGQGDNGNQPQHF
DNA: TGTGCCAGCAGCTTAGCGGGACAGGGAGATAATGGCAATCAGCCCCAGCATTTT

size: .
J: TRBJ1-1
V: TRBV5-3
D: TRBD1
CDR3: CARSPTGEGTEAFF
DNA: TGTGCCAGAAGCCCGACAGGGGAAGGCACTGAAGCTTTCTTT

size: .
J: TRBJ2-2
V: TRBV15
D: TRBD2
CDR3: CATGTSGSTGELFF
DNA: TGTGCCACCGGGACTAGCGGGAGCACCGGGGAGCTGTTTTTT

size: .
J: TRBJ1-2
V: TRBV10-3
D: TRBD1
CDR3: CAIKGQGYHYGYTF
DNA: TGTGCCATCAAGGGACAGGGGTATCACTATGGCTACACCTTC

size: .
J: TRBJ1-1
V: TRBV5-4
D: .
CDR3: CASSFGGTTNTEAFF
DNA: TGTGCCAGCAGCTTCGGCGGGACGACTAACACTGAAGCTTTCTTT

size: .
J: TRBJ2-1
V: TRBV10-1
D: .
CDR3: CASSEWQRRPYEQFF
DNA: TGCGCCAGCAGTGAGTGGCAGCGGAGGCCATATGAGCAGTTCTTC

size: few
J: TRBJ2-5
V: TRBV6-5
D: TRBD2
CDR3: CASSRSGGALETQYF
DNA: TGTGCCAGCAGTCGTAGCGGGGGGGCCTTAGAGACCCAGTACTTC

size: .
J: TRBJ2-1
V: TRBV3-1/TRBV3-2
D: TRBD1
CDR3: CASSLYRGQGYNEQFF
DNA: TGTGCCAGCAGCCTCTACAGGGGACAGGGATACAATGAGCAGTTCTTC

size: many
J: TRBJ1-1
V: TRBV7-9
D: .
CDR3: CASSFPQGTEAFF
DNA: TGTGCCAGCAGCTTTCCTCAGGGGACTGAAGCTTTCTTT

size: once
J: TRBJ2-5
V: TRBV28
D: TRBD1
CDR3: CASSSQGIGTQYF
DNA: TGTGCCAGCAGTTCACAGGGGATCGGGACCCAGTACTTC

size: .
J: TRBJ1-2
V: TRBV27
D: TRBD1
CDR3: CASSSSQSRGRYGYTF
DNA: TGTGCCAGCAGTTCCTCCCAGAGCAGGGGGCGGTATGGCTACACCTTC

size: .
J: TRBJ1-5
V: TRBV24-1
D: TRBD1
CDR3: CARYRDRNQPQHF
DNA: TGTGCCAGGTACCGGGACAGAAATCAGCCCCAGCATTTT

size: .
J: TRBJ2-3
V: TRBV29-1
D: TRBD1
CDR3: CSVEDRQGAADTQYF
DNA: TGCAGCGTTGAAGATCGGCAGGGGGCAGCGGATACGCAGTATTTT

size: once
J: TRBJ2-7
V: TRBV10-1
D: TRBD2
CDR3: CASSEGASGYEQYF
DNA: TGCGCCAGCAGTGAGGGGGCTAGCGGGTACGAGCAGTACTTC

size: .
J: TRBJ2-7
V: TRBV6-1
D: .
CDR3: CASSEGNRASYEQYF
DNA: TGTGCCAGCAGTGAAGGTAACAGAGCCTCCTACGAGCAGTACTTC

size: .
J: TRBJ1-2
V: TRBV24-1
D: TRBD1
CDR3: CATSDTHRGRGYTF
DNA: TGTGCCACCAGTGACACTCACAGGGGACGTGGCTACACCTTC

size: .
J: TRBJ1-2
V: TRBV2
D: .
CDR3: CASSESRANYGYTF
DNA: TGTGCCAGCAGTGAATCTAGAGCTAACTATGGCTACACCTTC

size: .
J: TRBJ2-7
V: TRBV15
D: TRBD1
CDR3: CATSRGGTGYEQYF
DNA: TGTGCCACCAGCAGAGGAGGGACAGGGTACGAGCAGTACTTC

size: .
J: TRBJ1-3
V: TRBV18
D: .
CDR3: CASSPGGRNSGNTIYF
DNA: TGTGCCAGCTCACCCGGGGGACGTAACTCTGGAAACACCATATATTTT

size: many
J: TRBJ2-2
V: TRBV29-1
D: .
CDR3: CSVELETRVNTGELFF
DNA: TGCAGCGTTGAATTAGAGACTAGAGTGAACACCGGGGAGCTGTTTTTT

size: .
J: TRBJ1-2
V: TRBV18
D: .
CDR3: CASSPEGSNYGYTF
DNA: TGTGCCAGCTCACCAGAGGGTTCTAACTATGGCTACACCTTC

size: .
J: TRBJ2-1
V: TRBV5-1
D: .
CDR3: CASSVQGSGYNEQFF
DNA: TGCGCCAGCAGCGTACAGGGATCGGGGTACAATGAGCAGTTCTTC

size: .
J: TRBJ2-7
V: TRBV5-6
D: TRBD1
CDR3: CASSWTGTGPNEQYF
DNA: TGTGCCAGCAGCTGGACCGGGACAGGGCCCAACGAGCAGTACTTC

size: .
J: TRBJ2-5
V: TRBV5-4
D: .
CDR3: CASSTGKGAETQYF
DNA: TGTGCCAGCAGCACAGGGAAGGGCGCGGAGACCCAGTACTTC